This T cell receptor (beta chain) derives from a study of blood T cell repertoires in COVID-19 (dated by TCRdb to the early 2020s). Concerning the study at large: Samples from collaborators originated in the United States, Italy and Spain and spanned both the acute and convalescent phases of COVID-19. A freely available public database, intended as a resource for researchers studying the immune response to SARS-CoV-2, is where the repertoires were released. Nearly every sample came with metadata listing a de-identified subject ID, COVID-19 status, age in years and sex. Subjects who had been exposed to COVID-19, were actively infected with it, or had recovered from it provided the deeply sampled blood TCRbeta repertoires that made up the dataset. HLA class I and class II types, where available, came from metadata supplied by the sample provider rather than from assay-based typing. The material from the prospective study consisted of cDNA or gDNA derived from T cells, B-cell-depleted T cells, or PBMCs. The samples were drawn from two sources: the first 160 participants of the ongoing ImmuneRACE study, and 950 to 1,500 subjects contributed by 6 global collaborators. Beyond this particular receptor, the publication reports: The quantity of clinical and demographic metadata differed by source and by participant and was supplied without curation.

The immunoSEQ Assay, a bias-controlled multiplex PCR, was used to amplify TCRbeta CDR3 regions from genomic DNA. In the original analysis: The number of nucleated cells in each sample was estimated from the amplification of reference gene primers within the assay. To quantify the absolute abundance of each unique TCRbeta CDR3 rearrangement, sequence reads were collapsed and filtered. For each sample, productive Simpson clonality was calculated by taking the square root of Simpson's diversity index across productive rearrangements. TCRdb took this table from immuneACCESS and kept in-frame rearrangements with V and J called. Such tables lack part of the clones; where checked against another copy, unresolved V genes explain under half of the gap, and the rest is unexplained. Clonal size and the V and J genes are those of that table, whereas D and trimming came from the DNA. This sample lists approximately 200,000 clones; 70% to 90% were detected once. The top ten clones comprise about 10% of the sample.

This clone was seen only a few times. No cognate antigen has been identified for it. No base-level quality is on record; no much larger clone is a single base apart. Participants in the prospective study were enrolled through a virtual design, were aged roughly 18 to 100 years, and lived in roughly 24 United States geographic areas. In the prospective study, participants were assigned to cohorts based on the clinical history participants reported in a screening survey and a study questionnaire. Recovered participants in ImmuneRACE Cohort 3 were defined as having two consecutive negative NP/OP PCR tests, clearance from a healthcare professional, or resolution of symptoms. Mobile phlebotomists in the prospective study collected whole blood, serum and a nasopharyngeal or oropharyngeal swab from every participant. Participants in the prospective study had the option to provide additional blood draws and questionnaires over a 2-month period. Before DNA extraction, blood samples from the prospective study were shipped at room temperature or frozen.

The CDR3 measures 17 amino acids from cysteine to phenylalanine. CDR3 DNA is the only sequence kept; it has 51 bases, read in frame from the first base. V and J lose 2 bases and 5 bases, and a span of 16 bases separates them. CDR1 MDHEN and CDR2 SYDVKM were looked up in the germline V gene. The source of this sequence is a man aged 35 to 55 who had recovered from COVID-19. What was sequenced was PBMCs or T cells enriched from blood (not recorded which). The receptor chain draws on TRBV28 and TRBJ1-6; 6 matching bases give a weak D call of TRBD1. The CDR3: CASSLGPLEGDNSPLHF. The base sequence is TGTGCCAGCAGTTTAGGGCCCCTAGAGGGGGATAATTCACCCCTCCACTTT.